Each of the 20 T cell receptor beta chains below was sequenced from the same sample in a study of spatial heterogeneity in lung cancer. TCRdb used MiXCR to reprocess the 5' RACE reads, holding one entry per CDR3 protein. The table records 9,500 to 15,000 distinct CDR3 sequences, roughly 6.2% of them present only once. Stated time point: sample taken at primary tumor resection. Unsorted whole RNA from tumor, nontumor lung or frozen PBMC underwent sequencing. The sample here was normal lung tissue next to the tumor, taken at surgery. These receptors all stem from a male donor with early-stage non-small cell lung cancer.

This clonotype was recorded many times. Within a library made for alpha chains, this beta chain is off target, and its count is uninformative. The chain combines TRBV5-1 with TRBJ2-3; TRBD2 matches at 8 bases. V dropped 1 base and J dropped 3; count of bases not matched to a gene: 13. Germline assignment: CDR1 SGHRS and CDR2 YFSETQ. This CDR3 is built from 18 residues. The CDR3 nucleotides are TGCGCCAGCAGCTTGACCGGGGGGGCCCCGGGGACGACAGATACGCAGTATTTT. Encoded protein: CASSLTGGAPGTTDTQYF.

This clonotype was recorded a few times. This beta chain is an off-target read within a library intended for alpha chains, so its frequency means little. This rearrangement joins TRBV2 to TRBJ2-4; 8 bases match TRBD1. V lost 8 bases and J lost 2; bases outside the gene matches: 11. The CDR3 has 16 amino acids. CDR1 is SNHLY and CDR2 is FYNNEI in the germline V gene. Here the CDR3 DNA reads TGTGCCAGCGGGTGGGGGACAGGAAAAACCAAAAACATTCAGTACTTC. Translated, it gives CASGWGTGKTKNIQYF.

This clonotype was observed many times. This beta chain appears as a stray read in a library generated for alpha chains; its size is not informative. This CDR3 reads CASSLRQGDNQPQHF. The DNA of the CDR3 is TGCGCCAGCAGCTTGAGGCAGGGGGATAATCAGCCCCAGCATTTT. The gene calls are TRBV5-1 and TRBJ1-5, with TRBD1 identical over 7 bases. The germline CDR1 and CDR2 sequences are SGHRS and YFSETQ. V trimming: 1 base; J trimming: 4 bases; junction bases outside the gene matches: 5. This CDR3 region has 15 residues.

To note about this clonotype: This beta chain slipped into a library made for alpha chains as a stray read, so its size is not meaningful. The chain recombines TRBV10-2 with TRBJ2-5; TRBD2 might be the D (6 bases). Germline V CDR1 and CDR2: WSHSY, SAAADI. CDR3 length equals 15 residues. Trimming shortened V by 6 bases and J by 5 bases, and 19 bases separated the two germline ends. The DNA for the CDR3 is TGCGCCAGCAGGGAGGGACCCTCTGGGTGGGAGACCCAGTACTTC. It codes for CASREGPSGWETQYF.

This clonotype was seen repeatedly, ten times or more. Little can be read into the size of this beta chain, an off-target read in a library designed for alpha chains. V and J are TRBV2 and TRBJ2-1, with D unclear. Trimming cost V 7 bases and J 6 bases, with 10 bases left between them. This CDR3 is 12 amino acids long. Per germline, CDR1 SNHLY and CDR2 FYNNEI. The CDR3 spells CASKWASNEQFF. CDR3 bases: TGTGCCAGCAAGTGGGCGAGCAATGAGCAGTTCTTC.

This clonotype has a count of ten or more. A library made for alpha chains picked up this beta chain off target, so its size means little. This chain joins TRBV7-9 and TRBJ1-1, with D perhaps matching TRBD1 (5 bases). V lost 5 bases to trimming and J lost 6 bases, with 16 bases between them. The CDR3 totals 14 residues. The germline V gene encodes CDR1 SEHNR and CDR2 FQNEAQ (reference sequence). Here the CDR3 reads CASSSVDGHAEAFF. CDR3 nucleotide sequence: TGTGCCAGCAGCAGTGTAGATGGACACGCTGAAGCTTTCTTT.

Concerning this clonotype: Because the library targeted alpha chains, this beta chain is an off-target read whose size means little. The rearrangement uses TRBV5-6 and TRBJ1-2; D is possibly TRBD1 (6 bases). CDR1 SGHDT and CDR2 YYEEEE come from the germline V gene. V gave up 4 bases and J gave up 12 bases, with 13 bases separating them. The CDR3 consists of 11 residues. CDR3: CASSEQGTNTF. In DNA form, the CDR3 reads TGTGCCAGCAGCGAGCAGGGGACCAACACCTTC.

This clonotype was found many times. This beta chain represents an off-target read in a library built for alpha chains; its size is of limited meaning. The chain employs TRBV4-3 and TRBJ2-1, with D perhaps TRBD2 (5 bases). This CDR3 contains 16 residues. V lost 1 base to trimming and J lost 4 bases, with 14 bases between them. CDR1 is LGHNA and CDR2 is YSLEER in the germline V gene. The chain's CDR3 is CASSQGYGKGYNEQFF. The DNA of the CDR3 is TGCGCCAGCAGCCAAGGTTACGGGAAGGGATACAATGAGCAGTTCTTC.

Concerning this clonotype itself: This beta chain came through as a stray read in a library set up for alpha chains, and its size says little. V usage is TRBV7-9 and J usage is TRBJ2-7; 10 nucleotides match TRBD2. CDR1 and CDR2 (germline): SEHNR, FQNEAQ (reference sequence). CDR3 size: 18 residues. Trimming at V came to 5 bases and at J to 1 base, leaving 14 bases not matched to a gene. The DNA of the CDR3 is TGTGCCAGCAGCCCTTCTCGGGGTAGCGGGAGGACATCCTACGAGCAGTACTTC. Its translation: CASSPSRGSGRTSYEQYF.

In this sample, this clonotype is medium-sized (0.01 to 0.1%). This beta chain represents an off-target read in a library built for alpha chains; its size is of limited meaning. The V gene is TRBV12-3 or TRBV12-4, the J gene TRBJ2-6, with TRBD1 identical over 9 bases. The CDR3 extends over 18 amino acids. Germline trimming cut 3 bases from V and 4 bases from J; bases unmatched to any gene: 10. The CDR3 is CASSFGQGKFSGANVLTF. CDR3 bases: TGTGCCAGCAGTTTTGGACAGGGGAAATTCTCCGGGGCCAACGTCCTGACTTTC.

This clonotype is medium-sized (0.01 to 0.1%). This beta chain is a stray sequence in a library constructed for alpha chains; its clone size is not meaningful. V gene TRBV5-1 combines with J gene TRBJ2-7, with D possibly matching TRBD1 (5 bases). The CDR3 has 15 residues. In germline, CDR1 is SGHRS, CDR2 YFSETQ. Deletions cut 0 bases from V and 8 bases from J, with 18 bases between. The CDR3 DNA is TGCGCCAGCAGCTTGGAACCCCTCGATCCAGGGAAGCAGTACTTC. Translated, it gives CASSLEPLDPGKQYF. The full variable domain, in which reference TRBV5-1 and TRBJ2-7 provide the parts outside the CDR3, is KAGVTQTPRYLIKTRGQQVTLSCSPISGHRSVSWYQQTPGQGLQFLFEYFSETQRNKGNFPGRFSGRQFSNSRSEMNVSTLELGDSALYLCASSLEPLDPGKQYFGPGTRLTVT.

This clonotype is labeled medium-sized. Within a library made for alpha chains, this beta chain is off target, and its count is uninformative. The chain recombines TRBV20-1 with TRBJ1-2; D not resolved. Between the trimmed V and J ends, which lost 6 bases and 0 bases, there was a span of 11 bases. The CDR3 length is 13 residues. Germline lookup yields CDR1 DFQATT and CDR2 SNEGSKA (reference sequence). CDR3 sequence reads: CSALTDSNYGYTF. CDR3 DNA: TGCAGTGCCCTGACGGACTCTAACTATGGCTACACCTTC.

With respect to this clonotype: Being off target in a library aimed at alpha chains, this beta chain has a size of little meaning. This chain links TRBV9 with TRBJ2-5, with TRBD1 matching 8 bases. J lost 5 bases, V lost 3 bases, and 6 bases had no gene match. Germline assignment: CDR1 SGDLS and CDR2 YYNGEE. The CDR3 is 14 amino acids. DNA of the CDR3: TGTGCCAGCAGCGCAGGACAGGGTTGGGAGACCCAGTACTTC. This codes for CASSAGQGWETQYF.

This clonotype was seen many times. This beta chain is off target for a library built for alpha chains, so its abundance means little. This rearrangement joins TRBV30 to TRBJ1-1; possibly TRBD1 for D (5 bases). The germline V gene has CDR1 GTSNPN and CDR2 SVGIG (reference sequence). The ends were cut back, 1 base at V and 1 base at J, with 10 bases in the middle. The CDR3 length is 14 residues. As DNA, the CDR3 is TGTGCCTGGAGTGCCTATACAGGGAACACTGAAGCTTTCTTT. Translated: CAWSAYTGNTEAFF.

In its sample, this clonotype is medium-sized. This beta chain came through as a stray read in a library set up for alpha chains, and its size says little. The J gene is TRBJ1-2, the V gene TRBV6-5, with 7 bases fitting TRBD1. V trimming: 4 bases; J trimming: 9 bases; junction bases outside the gene matches: 11. Germline V gives CDR1 MNHEY, CDR2 SVGAGI. This CDR3 is built from 14 residues. This CDR3 reads CASSSGGQIVRYTF. The CDR3 bases are TGTGCCAGCAGTTCAGGGGGACAAATTGTCCGCTACACCTTC.

By frequency in the sample, this clonotype is medium-sized. For a library built for alpha chains, this beta chain is a stray read; little rests on its size. The chain is built from TRBV12-3 or TRBV12-4 and TRBJ2-1; D is undetermined. The V end was cut by 3 bases, the J end by 0 bases, with 12 bases between. CDR3 size: 16 residues. DNA for the CDR3: TGTGCCAGCAGTTTTGTTCGGCTGAACTCCTACAATGAGCAGTTCTTC. Translated, it gives CASSFVRLNSYNEQFF.

This clonotype has at least ten counts. Since it is a stray read in a library aimed at alpha chains, this beta chain has a size that is not meaningful. The V gene is TRBV6-5, the J gene TRBJ2-7; 7 bases fit TRBD1. In germline, CDR1 is MNHEY, CDR2 SVGAGI. The CDR3 is made up of 13 amino acids. V gave up 6 bases and J gave up 1 base; unmatched junction bases: 3. CDR3 residues: CASRGTVSYEQYF. For the CDR3, the DNA is TGTGCCAGCAGGGGGACAGTGTCCTACGAGCAGTACTTC.

Comment on this clonotype: This beta chain was picked up by a library intended for alpha chains and is off target, so its count carries little meaning. The chain has TRBV7-2 and TRBJ2-5, with 7 nucleotides matching TRBD1. The CDR3 length is 13 residues. V dropped 4 bases and J dropped 4; count of bases not matched to a gene: 3. Germline V CDR1 and CDR2: SGHTA, FQGNSA. The CDR3 DNA sequence: TGTGCCAGCAGCTCCGGGACAGCAGAGACCCAGTACTTC. Its protein product is CASSSGTAETQYF.

This clonotype was seen many times. One end of the junction fails to match germline, which may point to a read error. In a library made to pick up alpha chains, this beta chain is a stray read with a size that means little. This chain uses TRBV6-1 with TRBJ2-3, with a possible D match to TRBD1 (5 bases). The germline V gene encodes CDR1 MNHNS and CDR2 SASEGT. The CDR3 extends over 15 amino acids. The CDR3 nucleotides are TGTGCCAGCAGGGAAGACAGTACTAGCACAGATACGCAGTATTTT. Its translation is CASREDSTSTDTQYF.

This clonotype is judged medium-sized. This beta chain turned up in a library designed for alpha chains; as an off-target read, its abundance says little. V gene TRBV2 combines with J gene TRBJ2-4; maybe TRBD2 (6 bases). CDR3 length: 17 residues. Germline V gives CDR1 SNHLY, CDR2 FYNNEI. With 1 base removed from V and 1 base from J, the gap between germline ends came to 14 bases. As DNA, the CDR3 is TGTGCCAGCAGTGAAGGGGTTGGGAGGACTGCCAAAAACATTCAGTACTTC. Its protein is CASSEGVGRTAKNIQYF.